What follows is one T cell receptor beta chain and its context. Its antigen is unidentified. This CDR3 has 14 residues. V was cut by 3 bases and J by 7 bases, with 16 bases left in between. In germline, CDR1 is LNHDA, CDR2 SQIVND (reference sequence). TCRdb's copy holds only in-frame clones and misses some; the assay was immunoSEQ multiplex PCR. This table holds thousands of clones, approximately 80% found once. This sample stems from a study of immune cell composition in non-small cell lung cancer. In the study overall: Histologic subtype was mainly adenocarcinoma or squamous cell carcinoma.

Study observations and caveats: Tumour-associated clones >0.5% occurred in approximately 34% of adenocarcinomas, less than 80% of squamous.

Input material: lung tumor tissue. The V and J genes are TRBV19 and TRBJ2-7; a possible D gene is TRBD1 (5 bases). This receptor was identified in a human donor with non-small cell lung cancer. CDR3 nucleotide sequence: TGTGCCAGTAGTATTGGACATTCCTCTTGGGAGCAGTACTTC. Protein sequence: CASSIGHSSWEQYF. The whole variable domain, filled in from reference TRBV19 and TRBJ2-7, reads DGGITQSPKYLFRKEGQNVTLSCEQNLNHDAMYWYRQDPGQGLRLIYYSQIVNDFQKGDIAEGYSVSREKKESFPLTVTSAQKNPTAFYLCASSIGHSSWEQYFGPGTRLTVT.